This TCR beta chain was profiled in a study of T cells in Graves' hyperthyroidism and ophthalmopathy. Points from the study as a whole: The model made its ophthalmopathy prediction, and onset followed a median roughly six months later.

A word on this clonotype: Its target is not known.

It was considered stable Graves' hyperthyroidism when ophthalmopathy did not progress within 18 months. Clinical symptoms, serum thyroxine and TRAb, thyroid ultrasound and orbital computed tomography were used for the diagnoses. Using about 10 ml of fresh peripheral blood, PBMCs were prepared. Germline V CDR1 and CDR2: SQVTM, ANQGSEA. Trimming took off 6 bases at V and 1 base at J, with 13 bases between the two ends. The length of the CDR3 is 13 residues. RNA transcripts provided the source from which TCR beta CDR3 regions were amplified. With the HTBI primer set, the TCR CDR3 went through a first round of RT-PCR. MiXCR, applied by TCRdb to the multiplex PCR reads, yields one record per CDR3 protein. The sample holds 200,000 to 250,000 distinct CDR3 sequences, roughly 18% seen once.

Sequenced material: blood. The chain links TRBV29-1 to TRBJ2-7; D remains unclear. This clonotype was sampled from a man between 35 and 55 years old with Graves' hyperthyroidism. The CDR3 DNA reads TGCAGCGTGGTTAGGACCGATTCCTACGAGCAGTACTTC. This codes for CSVVRTDSYEQYF.